These 6 T cell receptor beta chains came from one sample sequenced in a study of a mutant IDH1 vaccine in newly diagnosed glioma. No antigens are known for them. This sample's time point: week 35, safety follow-up. Every vaccination contained 300 ug of the mutant IDH1 20-mer peptide and was paired with topical imiquimod. Measured with immunoSEQ multiplex PCR; TCRdb has only the in-frame clones, and not every one. The data contain around 57,000 clones, under 90% of them singletons. The sequences come from PBMCs, collected from a glioma patient whose treatment included an IDH1 peptide vaccine. These receptors originate from a man between 25 and 39 years old with glioma.

The chain recombines TRBV4-1 with TRBJ1-2; 10 nucleotides match TRBD1. With 0 bases clipped from V and 2 bases from J, the junction kept 3 bases outside the gene matches. Germline V gene sequence: CDR1 MGHRA, CDR2 YSYEKL. The CDR3 extends over 16 amino acids. Here the CDR3 DNA reads TGCGCCAGCAGCCAAGATCCGACAGGGGGCAACTATGGCTACACCTTC. Translating gives CASSQDPTGGNYGYTF.

This chain joins TRBV18 and TRBJ2-3; D not resolved. Germline CDR1 reads KGHSH; CDR2 reads LQKENI. V gave up 2 bases and J gave up 3 bases, with 9 bases separating them. The CDR3 spans 14 residues. CDR3 loop: CASSPDSSTDTQYF. In DNA, the CDR3 is TGTGCCAGCTCACCAGATAGTAGTACAGATACGCAGTATTTT.

This chain joins TRBV10-1 and TRBJ1-1, with D possibly matching TRBD1 (5 bases). Trimming stripped 9 bases from V and 1 base from J, with 9 bases between. The CDR3 runs 12 residues. From germline, CDR1 is WNHNN and CDR2 SYGVQD (reference sequence). The CDR3 spells CASSGQNTEAFF. Written as DNA, the CDR3 is TGCGCCAGTAGCGGACAGAACACTGAAGCTTTCTTT.

J is TRBJ2-1 and V is TRBV7-9; D is undetermined. Germline CDR1 SEHNR, CDR2 FQNEAQ (reference sequence). The V end was cut by 6 bases, the J end by 5 bases, with 17 bases between. The CDR3 consists of 15 residues. CDR3 protein: CASRTTDQQNNEQFF. For the CDR3, the DNA is TGTGCCAGCAGAACCACTGATCAGCAGAACAATGAGCAGTTCTTC.

This sequence joins TRBV15 and TRBJ2-1, with D tentatively TRBD2 (6 bases). This CDR3 region has 15 residues. Germline V lookup: CDR1 LNHNV, CDR2 YYDKDF (reference sequence). With 5 bases removed from V and 9 bases from J, the gap between germline ends came to 20 bases. The CDR3 loop is CATSVAGLGIGEQFF. CDR3 DNA sequence: TGTGCCACCAGCGTCGCGGGGTTGGGGATTGGTGAGCAGTTCTTC.

DNA for the CDR3: TGTGCCTGGAGTGTATTGGCTCGCGAGCAGTACTTC. This sequence encodes CAWSVLAREQYF. This chain uses TRBV30 with TRBJ2-7; D uncertain. Trimming cost V 0 bases and J 6 bases, with 9 bases left between them. The CDR3 consists of 12 residues. In germline, CDR1 is GTSNPN, CDR2 SVGIG (reference sequence).